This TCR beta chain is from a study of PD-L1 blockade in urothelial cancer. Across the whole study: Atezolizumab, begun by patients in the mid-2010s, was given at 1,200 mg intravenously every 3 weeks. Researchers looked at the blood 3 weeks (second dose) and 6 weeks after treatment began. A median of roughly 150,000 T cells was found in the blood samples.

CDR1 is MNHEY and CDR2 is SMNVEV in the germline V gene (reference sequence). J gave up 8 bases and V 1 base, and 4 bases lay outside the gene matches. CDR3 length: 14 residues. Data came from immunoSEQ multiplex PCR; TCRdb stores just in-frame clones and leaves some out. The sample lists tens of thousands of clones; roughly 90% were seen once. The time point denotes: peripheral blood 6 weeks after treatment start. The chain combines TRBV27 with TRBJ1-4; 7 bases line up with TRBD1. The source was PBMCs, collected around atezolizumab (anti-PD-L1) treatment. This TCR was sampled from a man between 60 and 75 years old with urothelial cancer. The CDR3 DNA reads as TGTGCCAGCAGTTTATACAGGGGCTCGGAAAAACTGTTTTTT. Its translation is CASSLYRGSEKLFF. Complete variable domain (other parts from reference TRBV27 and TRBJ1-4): EAQVTQNPRYLITVTGKKLTVTCSQNMNHEYMSWYRQDPGLGLRQIYYSMNVEVTDKGDVPEGYKVSRKEKRNFPLILESPSPNQTSLYFCASSLYRGSEKLFFGSGTQLSVL.